These 4 T cell receptor beta chains originate from one sample sequenced in a study of cytomegalovirus exposure and HLA in healthy donors. The PCR employed 60 Vbeta primers together with 13 Jbeta primers. Libraries were prepared by immunoSEQ multiplex PCR; TCRdb keeps only in-frame clonotypes and omits some of them. The sample yields over 150,000 clones, 60% to 85% seen once. Sequences were obtained from PBMCs. These receptors were obtained from a woman between 40 and 55 years old in good health and CMV-seronegative.

The chain uses TRBV27 and TRBJ1-5; TRBD1 is a possible D gene (5 bases). V lost 3 bases and J 2 bases, leaving 8 bases between the germline ends. The CDR3 is made up of 14 amino acids. CDR1 is MNHEY and CDR2 is SMNVEV in the germline V gene (reference sequence). In DNA, the CDR3 is TGTGCCAGCAGTTTGATAGGGGGCAATCAGCCCCAGCATTTT. It yields the protein CASSLIGGNQPQHF.

This chain connects TRBV2 to TRBJ2-1; 9 positions match TRBD2. V shed 6 bases and J 2 bases; nucleotides not matched to a gene: 5. Germline V gene sequence: CDR1 SNHLY, CDR2 FYNNEI. CDR3 length: 15 amino acids. The CDR3 DNA is TGTGCCAGCAGAAAGCGGGAGGCCCCCTACAATGAGCAGTTCTTC. Its translation is CASRKREAPYNEQFF.

The V call is TRBV30, the J call TRBJ2-5; 7 bases map to TRBD1. The V segment lost 1 base and the J segment 0 bases; nucleotides outside the gene matches: 5. Germline V gene sequence: CDR1 GTSNPN, CDR2 SVGIG (reference sequence). The CDR3 length is 15 residues. CDR3 sequence reads: CAWSAGQRDQETQYF. CDR3 nucleotides: TGTGCCTGGAGTGCGGGACAGAGAGACCAAGAGACCCAGTACTTC.

In DNA, the CDR3 is TGTGCCTGGAGTGTACAGGGATATCAGCCCCAGCATTTT. Translated: CAWSVQGYQPQHF. The V call is TRBV30, the J call TRBJ1-5, with D possibly matching TRBD1 (6 bases). The CDR3 loop spans 13 amino acids. Germline CDR1 and CDR2: GTSNPN and SVGIG (reference sequence). V lost 0 bases and J lost 5, with 8 bases in between.